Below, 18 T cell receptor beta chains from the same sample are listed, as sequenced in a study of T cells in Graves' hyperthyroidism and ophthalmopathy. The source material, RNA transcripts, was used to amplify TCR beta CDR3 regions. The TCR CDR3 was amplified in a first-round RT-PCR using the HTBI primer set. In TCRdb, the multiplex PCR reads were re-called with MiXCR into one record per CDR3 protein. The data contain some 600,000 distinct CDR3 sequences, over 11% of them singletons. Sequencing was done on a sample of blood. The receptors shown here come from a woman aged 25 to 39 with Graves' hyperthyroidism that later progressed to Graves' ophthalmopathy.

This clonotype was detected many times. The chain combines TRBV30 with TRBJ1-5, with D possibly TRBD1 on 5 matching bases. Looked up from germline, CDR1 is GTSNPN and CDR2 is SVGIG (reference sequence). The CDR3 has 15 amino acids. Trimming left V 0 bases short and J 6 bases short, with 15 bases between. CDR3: CAWSVKGQDRQPQHF. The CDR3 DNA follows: TGTGCCTGGAGTGTAAAGGGGCAGGACCGTCAGCCCCAGCATTTT.

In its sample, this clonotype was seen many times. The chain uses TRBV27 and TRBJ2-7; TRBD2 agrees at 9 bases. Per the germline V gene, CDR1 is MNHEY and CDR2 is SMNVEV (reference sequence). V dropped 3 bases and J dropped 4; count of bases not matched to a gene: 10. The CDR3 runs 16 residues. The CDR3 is CASSFGGSSGRYEQYF. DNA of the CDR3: TGTGCCAGCAGTTTTGGGGGGAGTAGCGGGAGATACGAGCAGTACTTC.

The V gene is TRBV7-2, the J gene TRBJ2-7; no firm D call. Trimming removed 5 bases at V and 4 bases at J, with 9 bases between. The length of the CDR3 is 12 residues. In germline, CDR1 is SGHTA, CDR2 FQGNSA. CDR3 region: CASSSLKYEQYF. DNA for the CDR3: TGTGCCAGCAGCAGCCTCAAGTACGAGCAGTACTTC.

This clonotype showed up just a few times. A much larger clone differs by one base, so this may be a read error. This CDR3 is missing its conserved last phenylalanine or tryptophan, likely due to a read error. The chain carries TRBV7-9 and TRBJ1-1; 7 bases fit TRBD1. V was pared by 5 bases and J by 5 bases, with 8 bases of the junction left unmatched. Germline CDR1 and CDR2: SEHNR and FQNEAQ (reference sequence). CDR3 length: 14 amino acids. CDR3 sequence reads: CASSLRQGGTEAFL. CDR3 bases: TGTGCCAGCAGCCTCCGACAGGGAGGTACTGAAGCTTTCCTT.

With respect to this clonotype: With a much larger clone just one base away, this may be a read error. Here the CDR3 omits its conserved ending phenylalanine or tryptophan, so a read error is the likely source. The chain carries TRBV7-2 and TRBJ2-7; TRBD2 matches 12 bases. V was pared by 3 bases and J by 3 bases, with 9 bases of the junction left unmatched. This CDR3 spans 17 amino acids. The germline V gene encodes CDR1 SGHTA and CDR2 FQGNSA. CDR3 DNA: TGTGCCAGCAGCTTGTACTCGACTAGCGGGGGTTTCTACGAGCAGTACCTC. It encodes CASSLYSTSGGFYEQYL.

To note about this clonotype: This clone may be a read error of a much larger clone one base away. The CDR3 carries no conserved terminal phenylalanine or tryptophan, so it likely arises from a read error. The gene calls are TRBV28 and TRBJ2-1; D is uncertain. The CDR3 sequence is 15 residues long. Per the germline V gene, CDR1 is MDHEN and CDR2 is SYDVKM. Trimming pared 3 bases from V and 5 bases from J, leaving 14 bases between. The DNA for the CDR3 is TGTGCCAGCAGTTTTCATGCCGTTAGGGACAATGAGCAGTTCTCC. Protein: CASSFHAVRDNEQFS.

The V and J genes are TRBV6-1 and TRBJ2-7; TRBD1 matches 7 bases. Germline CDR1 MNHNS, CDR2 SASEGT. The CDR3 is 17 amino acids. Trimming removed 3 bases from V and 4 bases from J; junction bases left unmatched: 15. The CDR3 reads CASSEYILPDRSYEQYF. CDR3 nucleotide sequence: TGTGCCAGCAGTGAGTACATCTTACCGGACAGGAGTTACGAGCAGTACTTC.

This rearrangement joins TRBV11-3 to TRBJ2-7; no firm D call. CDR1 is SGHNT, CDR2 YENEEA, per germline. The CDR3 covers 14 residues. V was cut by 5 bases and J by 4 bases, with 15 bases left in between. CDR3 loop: CASSHSIDLYEQYF. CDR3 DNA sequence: TGTGCCAGCAGCCATTCTATTGACCTTTACGAGCAGTACTTC.

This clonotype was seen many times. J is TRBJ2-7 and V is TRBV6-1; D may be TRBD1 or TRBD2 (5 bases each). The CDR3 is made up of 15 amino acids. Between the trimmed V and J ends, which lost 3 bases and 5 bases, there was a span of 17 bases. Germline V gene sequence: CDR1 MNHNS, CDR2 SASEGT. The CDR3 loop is CASSELDRGGHEQYF. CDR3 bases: TGTGCCAGCAGTGAGCTCGACAGAGGAGGCCACGAGCAGTACTTC.

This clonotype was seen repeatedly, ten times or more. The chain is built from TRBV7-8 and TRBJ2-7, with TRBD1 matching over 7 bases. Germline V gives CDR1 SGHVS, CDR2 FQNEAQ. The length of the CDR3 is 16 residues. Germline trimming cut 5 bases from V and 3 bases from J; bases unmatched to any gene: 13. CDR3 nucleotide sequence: TGTGCCAGCAGCCCTCGTGGGGGACAGCATTTCTACGAGCAGTACTTC. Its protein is CASSPRGGQHFYEQYF.

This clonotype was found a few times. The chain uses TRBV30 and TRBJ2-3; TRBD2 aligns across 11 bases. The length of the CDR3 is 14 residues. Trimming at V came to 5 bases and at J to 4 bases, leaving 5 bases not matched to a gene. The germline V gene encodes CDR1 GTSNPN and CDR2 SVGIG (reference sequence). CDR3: CAWGTSGYADTQYF. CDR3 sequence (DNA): TGTGCCTGGGGGACTAGCGGATATGCAGATACGCAGTATTTT. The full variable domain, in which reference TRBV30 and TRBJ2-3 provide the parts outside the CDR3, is SQTIHQWPATLVQPVGSPLSLECTVEGTSNPNLYWYRQAAGRGLQLLFYSVGIGQISSEVPQNLSASRPQDRQFILSSKKLLLSDSGFYLCAWGTSGYADTQYFGPGTRLTVL.

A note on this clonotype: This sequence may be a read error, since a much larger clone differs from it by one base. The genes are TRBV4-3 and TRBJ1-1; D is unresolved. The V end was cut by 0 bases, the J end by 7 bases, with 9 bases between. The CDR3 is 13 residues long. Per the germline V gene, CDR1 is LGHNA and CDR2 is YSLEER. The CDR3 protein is CASSQDLGFEAFF. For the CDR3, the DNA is TGCGCCAGCAGCCAAGACTTGGGGTTTGAAGCTTTCTTT.

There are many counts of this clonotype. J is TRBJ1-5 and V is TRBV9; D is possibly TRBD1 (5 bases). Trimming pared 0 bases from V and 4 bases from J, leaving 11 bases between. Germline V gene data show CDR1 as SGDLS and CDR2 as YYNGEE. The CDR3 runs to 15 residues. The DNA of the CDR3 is TGTGCCAGCAGCGTAGGGGGGGGTGAGAATCAGCCCCAGCATTTT. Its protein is CASSVGGGENQPQHF.

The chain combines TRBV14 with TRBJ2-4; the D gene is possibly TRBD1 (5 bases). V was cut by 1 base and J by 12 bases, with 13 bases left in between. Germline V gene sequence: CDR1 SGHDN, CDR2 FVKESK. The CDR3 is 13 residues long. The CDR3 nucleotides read TGTGCCAGCAGCCAAGTAGGGGCCTTAAGTCAGTACTTC. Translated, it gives CASSQVGALSQYF.

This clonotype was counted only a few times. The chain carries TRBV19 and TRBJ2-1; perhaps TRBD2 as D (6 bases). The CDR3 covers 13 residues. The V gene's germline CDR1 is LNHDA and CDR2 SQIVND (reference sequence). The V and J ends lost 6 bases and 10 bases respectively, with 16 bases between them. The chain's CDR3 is CASRPGGGTEQFF. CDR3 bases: TGTGCCAGTAGGCCCGGAGGCGGGACCGAGCAGTTCTTC.

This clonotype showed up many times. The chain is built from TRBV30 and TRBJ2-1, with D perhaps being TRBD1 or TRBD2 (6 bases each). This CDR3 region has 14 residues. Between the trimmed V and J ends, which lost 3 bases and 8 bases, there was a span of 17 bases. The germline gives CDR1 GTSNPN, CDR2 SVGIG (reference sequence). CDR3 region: CAWRGLGGGHEQFF. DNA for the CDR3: TGTGCCTGGAGGGGACTTGGAGGGGGGCATGAGCAGTTCTTC.

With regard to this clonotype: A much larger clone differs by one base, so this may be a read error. CDR3 protein: CSAGFSQGDQPQHF. The CDR3 bases are TGCAGTGCTGGATTTAGCCAGGGGGATCAGCCCCAGCATTTT. The genes are TRBV20-1 and TRBJ1-5; 7 bases line up with TRBD1. J lost 5 bases, V lost 5 bases, and 9 bases had no gene match. Germline V gene data show CDR1 as DFQATT and CDR2 as SNEGSKA (reference sequence). This CDR3 spans 14 amino acids.

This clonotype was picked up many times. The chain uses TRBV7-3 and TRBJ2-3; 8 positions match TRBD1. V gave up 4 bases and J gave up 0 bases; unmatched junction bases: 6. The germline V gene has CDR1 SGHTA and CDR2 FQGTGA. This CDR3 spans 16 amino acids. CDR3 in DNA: TGTGCCAGCAGCTCCCCAGGGGGCCTCAGCACAGATACGCAGTATTTT. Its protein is CASSSPGGLSTDTQYF.